The T cell receptor beta chain under discussion was sequenced for a study of PD-1 blockade in classical Hodgkin lymphoma. The CDR3 has 20 residues. V shed 5 bases and J 2 bases; nucleotides not matched to a gene: 18. Germline assignment: CDR1 LNHDA and CDR2 SQIVND (reference sequence). Relapses following autologous stem cell transplantation were seen in all patients, with brentuximab vedotin exposure varying. Assay used: immunoSEQ multiplex PCR; TCRdb lists only in-frame clones, some missing. The data show 11,000 or so clones, approximately 85% seen once. The receptor was isolated from a human donor with classical Hodgkin lymphoma. Sequencing was performed on peripheral blood mononuclear cells (PBMCs), taken at baseline. This chain uses TRBV19 with TRBJ2-1, with TRBD2 matching 10 bases. This chain's CDR3 is CASSFPMRPSSGSPYNEQFF. CDR3 coding DNA: TGTGCCAGTAGTTTCCCCATGCGCCCATCTAGCGGGAGTCCCTACAATGAGCAGTTCTTC.